These 21 T cell receptor beta chains were sequenced from one sample in a study of blood T cell repertoires in COVID-19. Profiling relied on immunoSEQ multiplex PCR, and the TCRdb table lists in-frame clones only, not all of them. The sample lists tens of thousands of clones; 87% were seen once. Sequenced: peripheral blood. Receptors originate from a man between 60 and 70 years old with acute or convalescent COVID-19.

This chain connects TRBV18 to TRBJ2-5; 7 bases are a match to TRBD1. V shed 6 bases, J shed 5 bases, and the junction held 9 bases outside the gene matches. The CDR3 is 14 amino acids. Germline CDR1 reads KGHSH; CDR2 reads LQKENI. CDR3 DNA sequence: TGTGCCAGCTCCTCCCTCGAGGGGGCGGAGACCCAGTACTTC. Residues: CASSSLEGAETQYF.

This chain links TRBV7-2 with TRBJ1-1, with a possible D match to TRBD1 (6 bases). Germline V gene data show CDR1 as SGHTA and CDR2 as FQGNSA. The CDR3 covers 14 residues. Trimming removed 3 bases from V and 1 base from J, with 9 bases in between. For the CDR3, the DNA is TGTGCCAGCAGCTTCGGACAGACGAACACTGAAGCTTTCTTT. Amino acid sequence: CASSFGQTNTEAFF.

The chain links TRBV6-6 to TRBJ2-5; 8 bases match TRBD2. The germline CDR1 and CDR2 sequences are MNHNY and SVGAGI (reference sequence). V lost 5 bases, J lost 1 base, and 9 bases stayed unmatched. The CDR3 is made up of 16 amino acids. In DNA, the CDR3 is TGTGCCAGCAGTCCTAGGGAGCGGGGGACCCAAGAGACCCAGTACTTC. It translates to CASSPRERGTQETQYF.

The V call is TRBV10-3, the J call TRBJ1-1; D unclear. CDR1 and CDR2 from the germline V gene are ENHRY and SYGVKD. The CDR3 totals 17 residues. V lost 1 base and J 0 bases, leaving 15 bases between the germline ends. The CDR3 spells CAISEFRIELMNTEAFF. Here the CDR3 DNA reads TGTGCCATCAGTGAGTTTCGCATAGAACTAATGAACACTGAAGCTTTCTTT.

V and J are TRBV4-1 and TRBJ1-2; TRBD1 is a possible D gene (5 bases). Germline lookup yields CDR1 MGHRA and CDR2 YSYEKL. Trimming shortened V by 2 bases and J by 0 bases, and 10 bases separated the two germline ends. This CDR3 contains 15 residues. The CDR3 protein is CASSQQRQSNYGYTF. Here the CDR3 DNA reads TGCGCCAGCAGCCAACAAAGACAGTCTAACTATGGCTACACCTTC.

Here the CDR3 reads CASSTSRGSQPDTQYF. In DNA, the CDR3 is TGTGCCAGTAGTACCTCCAGGGGCAGTCAGCCAGATACGCAGTATTTT. The chain combines TRBV19 with TRBJ2-3; TRBD1 might be the D (6 bases). CDR1 is LNHDA, CDR2 SQIVND, per germline (reference sequence). Trimming took off 4 bases at V and 4 bases at J, with 18 bases between the two ends. The CDR3 contains 16 residues.

J is TRBJ1-1 and V is TRBV11-2; D gene uncertain. Germline V CDR1 and CDR2: SGHAT, FQNNGV. There are 13 residues in the CDR3. V was cut by 3 bases and J by 1 base, with 6 bases left in between. CDR3: CASSFGENTEAFF. CDR3 in DNA: TGTGCCAGCAGCTTCGGTGAGAACACTGAAGCTTTCTTT.

The chain couples TRBV2 to TRBJ1-2; TRBD1 matches at 7 bases. The CDR3 is 13 residues long. The J segment lost 3 bases and the V segment lost 4 bases, leaving 2 bases of the junction unmatched. Germline lookup yields CDR1 SNHLY and CDR2 FYNNEI. The CDR3 loop reads CASSGDRHYGYTF. Here the CDR3 DNA reads TGTGCCAGCAGTGGGGACAGACACTATGGCTACACCTTC.

V and J are TRBV14 and TRBJ2-2; tentative D call: TRBD2 (6 bases). The ends were cut back, 4 bases at V and 1 base at J, with 13 bases in the middle. In germline, CDR1 is SGHDN, CDR2 FVKESK. This CDR3 comprises 16 residues. CDR3 in amino acids: CASSLVEGMNTGELFF. The CDR3 nucleotides are TGTGCCAGCAGCCTGGTGGAGGGGATGAACACCGGGGAGCTGTTTTTT.

This chain uses TRBV27 with TRBJ1-2, with a weak D call TRBD1 (5 bases). CDR1 is MNHEY and CDR2 is SMNVEV in the germline V gene (reference sequence). The germline V and J ends were trimmed by 0 bases and 6 bases, with 17 bases remaining between them. The CDR3 is 16 residues long. In DNA, the CDR3 is TGTGCCAGCAGTTTATCGGCAGGGAAAATATGGGATGGCTACACCTTC. Translated, it gives CASSLSAGKIWDGYTF.

This chain joins TRBV6-2 or TRBV6-3 and TRBJ1-6; 9 nucleotides line up with TRBD1. Germline V gives CDR1 MNHEY, CDR2 SVGEGT. The length of the CDR3 is 16 residues. Unmatched junction bases numbered 4, after V lost 0 bases and J lost 7 bases. CDR3 sequence (DNA): TGTGCCAGCAGTTACTCGGCCGGGACAGGGAATTCACCCCTCCACTTT. As protein: CASSYSAGTGNSPLHF.

This clone was recorded once. This chain uses TRBV3-1 (or the pseudogene TRBV3-2) with TRBJ2-5; 9 nucleotides line up with TRBD2. J lost 2 bases, V lost 0 bases, and 7 bases had no gene match. This CDR3 has 17 residues. Germline CDR1 and CDR2: LGHDT and YNNKEL (reference sequence). This CDR3 is CASSQDYGSGGQETQYF. The CDR3 DNA sequence: TGTGCCAGCAGCCAAGATTACGGAAGCGGGGGGCAAGAGACCCAGTACTTC.

This clone was seen a few times. V usage is TRBV18 and J usage is TRBJ1-2; 7 bases align to TRBD1. The germline gives CDR1 KGHSH, CDR2 LQKENI. Trimming cost V 4 bases and J 4 bases; bases outside gene matches: 15. This CDR3 has 17 residues. CDR3 loop: CASSLRQGKSDGYGYTF. CDR3 nucleotides: TGTGCCAGCTCACTACGACAGGGCAAGTCGGATGGCTATGGCTACACCTTC.

This chain uses TRBV6-5 with TRBJ2-3; 9 bases map to TRBD2. The CDR3 consists of 14 residues. CDR1 and CDR2 (germline): MNHEY, SVGAGI. V shed 7 bases and J 3 bases; nucleotides not matched to a gene: 5. This CDR3 is CASMAGGPTDTQYF. The CDR3 DNA reads as TGTGCCAGCATGGCGGGGGGGCCAACAGATACGCAGTATTTT.

J is TRBJ1-1 and V is TRBV7-2; D call uncertain. CDR1 is SGHTA and CDR2 is FQGNSA in the germline V gene. With 4 bases removed from V and 1 base from J, the gap between germline ends came to 10 bases. The CDR3 is 14 amino acids. The DNA of the CDR3 is TGTGCCAGCAGCTACTCGACTGGGAACACTGAAGCTTTCTTT. This encodes CASSYSTGNTEAFF.

The chain carries TRBV6-5 and TRBJ1-2, with D possibly matching TRBD1 (5 bases). This CDR3 is built from 13 residues. Trimming stripped 2 bases from V and 10 bases from J, with 14 bases between. Germline V CDR1 and CDR2: MNHEY, SVGAGI. This chain's CDR3 is CASSYGQGLTYTF. The CDR3, as DNA: TGTGCCAGCAGTTACGGGCAGGGTCTGACCTACACCTTC.

In nucleotides, the CDR3 is TGCAGTGCTAGTGGGTTGGGGGCGATGGGAAACACCATATATTTT. This encodes CSASGLGAMGNTIYF. J is TRBJ1-3 and V is TRBV20-1, with D maybe TRBD1 (6 bases). CDR3 length: 15 residues. V dropped 3 bases and J dropped 4 bases, with 16 bases sitting between them. From germline, CDR1 is DFQATT and CDR2 SNEGSKA (reference sequence).

The chain has TRBV7-9 and TRBJ1-2; D not resolved. This CDR3 has 15 residues. Germline-derived CDR1 and CDR2 are SEHNR and FQNEAQ (reference sequence). Trimming stripped 5 bases from V and 0 bases from J, with 13 bases between. CDR3: CASSPVGPANYGYTF. CDR3 nucleotides: TGTGCCAGCAGCCCCGTTGGGCCAGCTAACTATGGCTACACCTTC.

V is TRBV10-1 and J is TRBJ1-1; 7 bases are a match to TRBD1. Germline V CDR1 and CDR2: WNHNN, SYGVQD (reference sequence). The CDR3 is 15 amino acids. V was pared by 1 base and J by 1 base, with 3 bases of the junction left unmatched. CDR3 DNA sequence: TGCGCCAGCAGTGAGTTAAGACAGGGGAACACTGAAGCTTTCTTT. As protein: CASSELRQGNTEAFF.

The chain is built from TRBV7-9 and TRBJ1-5, with TRBD1 matching 9 bases. Germline CDR1 and CDR2: SEHNR and FQNEAQ (reference sequence). The CDR3 sequence is 14 residues long. With 5 bases clipped from V and 6 bases from J, the junction kept 5 bases outside the gene matches. CDR3 region: CASSTLTGGQPQHF. In DNA, the CDR3 is TGTGCCAGCAGCACATTGACAGGGGGTCAGCCCCAGCATTTT. The full variable domain, in which reference TRBV7-9 and TRBJ1-5 provide the parts outside the CDR3, is DTGVSQNPRHKITKRGQNVTFRCDPISEHNRLYWYRQTLGQGPEFLTYFQNEAQLEKSRLLSDRFSAERPKGSFSTLEIQRTEQGDSAMYLCASSTLTGGQPQHFGDGTRLSIL.

This chain connects TRBV23-1 to TRBJ2-7, with 7 bases identical to TRBD1. TRBV23-1 is labeled an ORF, and its function is uncertain. The CDR3 contains 16 residues. V gave up 3 bases and J gave up 0 bases; unmatched junction bases: 8. The CDR3, as DNA: TGCGCCAGCAGTCACATGGGACAGCTATACTCCTACGAGCAGTACTTC. Its protein is CASSHMGQLYSYEQYF.